The next 27 T cell receptor beta chains were all read from a single sample in a study of regulatory T cells in long-lasting Graves disease. Investigators prepared the TCR beta libraries by applying iRepertoire HTBI primers and Arm-PCR of CDR3 regions. TCRdb ran MiXCR on the multiplex PCR reads and lists one entry per CDR3 protein. The table shows 500,000 to 700,000 distinct CDR3 sequences, with around 30% occurring only once. Time point of the sample: persistent/refractory GD, antithyroid drugs over 5 years with positive TRAb. Extracted RNA from PBMCs served as the source of the TCR library. Sequenced here: peripheral blood mononuclear cells (PBMCs), sampled when the disease was refractory, from a patient treated with antithyroid drugs. The receptor set was obtained from a female donor with Graves disease.

This clonotype was counted ten times or more. This sequence joins TRBV12-3 or TRBV12-4 and TRBJ1-6; D is unresolved. The CDR3 extends over 16 amino acids. Trimming pared 3 bases from V and 4 bases from J, leaving 13 bases between. The CDR3 coding sequence is TGTGCCAGCAGTTTCGGTCGTCCGCATTATAATTCACCCCTCCACTTT. It encodes CASSFGRPHYNSPLHF.

This clonotype was seen a few times. This chain links TRBV6-2 or TRBV6-3 with TRBJ1-1, with 11 bases aligning to TRBD1. With V trimmed by 5 bases and J by 6 bases, 8 bases remained unmatched. Looked up from germline, CDR1 is MNHEY and CDR2 is SVGEGT. The CDR3 is made up of 15 amino acids. CDR3 residues: CASSALGTGGAEAFF. The CDR3 region has the DNA TGTGCCAGCAGTGCCCTCGGGACAGGGGGAGCTGAAGCTTTCTTT.

The chain carries TRBV6-1 and TRBJ1-3, with no clear D. The CDR3 totals 16 residues. V was shortened by 1 base and J by 1 base, with 11 bases between the two germline ends. CDR1 is MNHNS, CDR2 SASEGT, per germline. DNA of the CDR3: TGTGCCAGCAGTGAAGATCGGTGGCAGTCTGGAAACACCATATATTTT. It is translated as CASSEDRWQSGNTIYF.

This clonotype was seen more than once but under ten times. The chain carries TRBV15 and TRBJ1-1; no reliable D call. The CDR3 is 13 amino acids. In germline, CDR1 is LNHNV, CDR2 YYDKDF (reference sequence). Trimming took 1 base from V and 3 from J, leaving 6 bases between them. The CDR3 coding sequence is TGTGCCACCAGCAGAGCGGAGGACACTGAAGCTTTCTTT. It encodes CATSRAEDTEAFF.

This clonotype has only a few counts. V usage is TRBV27 and J usage is TRBJ1-6, with a possible D match to TRBD1 (5 bases). CDR1 MNHEY and CDR2 SMNVEV come from the germline V gene (reference sequence). The CDR3 has 17 amino acids. Between the trimmed V and J ends, which lost 5 bases and 4 bases, there was a span of 18 bases. CDR3 bases: TGTGCCAGCAGTCAGGGACCGCCTGGGGGATATAATTCACCCCTCCACTTT. This encodes CASSQGPPGGYNSPLHF.

This clonotype has at least ten counts. This chain joins TRBV6-1 and TRBJ1-1; no clear D. Trimming removed 6 bases at V and 1 base at J, with 3 bases between. Germline V lookup: CDR1 MNHNS, CDR2 SASEGT. This CDR3 is built from 11 residues. The CDR3, as DNA: TGTGCCAGCAGAGAGAACACTGAAGCTTTCTTT. It is translated as CASRENTEAFF.

This clonotype has only a few counts. Written as DNA, the CDR3 is TGTGCCAGCACATCGAGGGGAAAAACTGAAGCTTTCTTT. Its protein product is CASTSRGKTEAFF. The rearrangement joins TRBV6-1 to TRBJ1-1; perhaps TRBD1 as D (5 bases). V shed 7 bases and J shed 5 bases, with 14 bases lying between them. There are 13 residues in the CDR3. Germline CDR1 is MNHNS and CDR2 is SASEGT.

This chain connects TRBV28 to TRBJ1-2; D is unresolved. The ends were cut back, 8 bases at V and 3 bases at J, with 19 bases in the middle. The CDR3 contains 15 residues. Germline assignment: CDR1 MDHEN and CDR2 SYDVKM. CDR3 coding DNA: TGTGCCAGCGCCCCAGAGGAGAGGCCCTACTATGGCTACACCTTC. Translation: CASAPEERPYYGYTF.

This clonotype came up a few times. The chain carries TRBV29-1 and TRBJ1-1; D perhaps matches TRBD1 (5 bases). CDR3 length: 13 residues. In germline, CDR1 is SQVTM, CDR2 ANQGSEA. The ends were cut back, 7 bases at V and 0 bases at J, with 12 bases in the middle. CDR3 residues: CSGRVAMNTEAFF. DNA of the CDR3: TGCAGCGGCAGGGTCGCCATGAACACTGAAGCTTTCTTT. Full variable domain (missing parts from reference TRBV29-1 and TRBJ1-1): SAVISQKPSRDICQRGTSLTIQCQVDSQVTMMFWYRQQPGQSLTLIATANQGSEATYESGFVIDKFPISRPNLTFSTLTVSNMSPEDSSIYLCSGRVAMNTEAFFGQGTRLTVV.

Regarding this clonotype: This sequence may be a read error, since a much larger clone differs from it by one base. This CDR3 reads CASSPTTGGYSIAFF. In DNA, the CDR3 is TGTGCCAGCAGCCCCACAACAGGAGGCTACTCTATAGCTTTCTTT. This chain links TRBV11-2 with TRBJ1-6; the D gene is possibly TRBD1 (5 bases). The J call may be faulty, since TRBJ1-1 better matches the DNA end. The germline V gene has CDR1 SGHAT and CDR2 FQNNGV. The CDR3 contains 15 residues.

This clonotype was recorded at least ten times. This sequence joins TRBV28 and TRBJ1-2; D gene ambiguous. Germline loops: CDR1 MDHEN, CDR2 SYDVKM. Trimming cost V 5 bases and J 1 base, with 14 bases left between them. The length of the CDR3 is 15 residues. The CDR3 coding sequence is TGTGCCAGCAGTAAAATACAAGGATTTAACTATGGCTACACCTTC. Translation gives CASSKIQGFNYGYTF.

The chain carries TRBV6-2 or TRBV6-3 and TRBJ2-3; tentatively, D is TRBD2 (5 bases). The CDR3 length is 14 residues. Trimming left V 0 bases short and J 10 bases short, with 14 bases between. The germline V gene encodes CDR1 MNHEY and CDR2 SVGEGT. CDR3 DNA: TGTGCCAGCAGTTACTCGACCGCGGGCTACGCGCAGTATTTT. Translated: CASSYSTAGYAQYF.

This clonotype has just one count. The rearrangement links TRBV7-2 to TRBJ2-4; D possibly corresponds to TRBD2 (6 bases). V shed 4 bases and J shed 7 bases, with 17 bases lying between them. The germline V gene has CDR1 SGHTA and CDR2 FQGNSA. This CDR3 has 15 residues. The CDR3 loop reads CASSSLADGRNIQYF. CDR3 in DNA: TGTGCCAGCAGCTCCTTAGCGGATGGGAGGAACATTCAGTACTTC.

As concerns this clonotype: Relative to the germline gene, one junction end is altered; a read error may explain this. The V and J genes are TRBV15 and TRBJ1-4; tentative D call: TRBD1 (5 bases). CDR3 length: 15 residues. Per the germline V gene, CDR1 is LNHNV and CDR2 is YYDKDF (reference sequence). The CDR3 reads CATSGERPGLEKLFF. DNA of the CDR3: TGTGCCACCAGCGGAGAAAGGCCAGGGTTGGAAAAACTGTTTTTT.

This clonotype was counted ten times or more. The rearrangement joins TRBV6-1 to TRBJ1-3; a weak D match, TRBD1 (5 bases). CDR1 is MNHNS and CDR2 is SASEGT in the germline V gene. The CDR3 covers 14 residues. V was clipped by 6 bases and J by 0 bases, with 9 bases between them. The CDR3 loop reads CASRGDSSGNTIYF. CDR3 nucleotides: TGTGCCAGCAGAGGAGACAGCTCTGGAAACACCATATATTTT.

This clonotype was seen many times. The chain is built from TRBV28 and TRBJ2-5; 8 bases are a match to TRBD2. Germline V gives CDR1 MDHEN, CDR2 SYDVKM. The J segment lost 3 bases and the V segment lost 3 bases, leaving 6 bases of the junction unmatched. CDR3 length equals 15 residues. This chain's CDR3 is CASSLNSGAKETQYF. The CDR3 DNA is TGTGCCAGCAGTTTGAATAGCGGGGCCAAAGAGACCCAGTACTTC.

The table lists this clonotype with a few counts. This rearrangement joins TRBV15 to TRBJ1-1; D is unresolved. Deletions cut 0 bases from V and 0 bases from J, with 11 bases between. The CDR3 loop spans 16 amino acids. The V gene's germline CDR1 is LNHNV and CDR2 YYDKDF (reference sequence). The CDR3, as DNA: TGTGCCACCAGCAGAGAAATCGGGGTCATGAACACTGAAGCTTTCTTT. Protein sequence: CATSREIGVMNTEAFF.

This clonotype was detected many times. The gene calls are TRBV28 and TRBJ1-2, with D possibly matching TRBD1 (5 bases). Germline V CDR1 and CDR2: MDHEN, SYDVKM. V lost 4 bases to trimming and J lost 8 bases, with 11 bases between them. The CDR3 has 12 residues. The DNA for the CDR3 is TGTGCCAGCAGTTGGGGCTACGTAGGCTACACCTTC. It translates to CASSWGYVGYTF.

The chain couples TRBV18 to TRBJ1-1; unclear D gene. The V end lost 4 bases, the J end lost 8 bases, and 14 bases lay between the germline ends. The CDR3 extends over 13 amino acids. Per germline, CDR1 KGHSH and CDR2 LQKENI. The CDR3 DNA sequence: TGTGCCAGCTCACGTCTCAGTGAGCTAGAAGCTTTCTTT. Translation gives CASSRLSELEAFF.

The chain couples TRBV28 to TRBJ1-2, with unresolved D. V lost 6 bases and J 6 bases, leaving 26 bases between the germline ends. Looked up from germline, CDR1 is MDHEN and CDR2 is SYDVKM. The CDR3 contains 17 residues. The CDR3 sequence is CASRPAGRPALEDGYTF. CDR3 nucleotide sequence: TGTGCCAGCAGACCCGCCGGACGGCCGGCCTTAGAGGATGGCTACACCTTC.

The gene calls are TRBV6-1 and TRBJ2-7; weak D call: TRBD2 (5 bases). Germline V lookup: CDR1 MNHNS, CDR2 SASEGT. The V end was cut by 7 bases, the J end by 5 bases, with 9 bases between. This CDR3 has 11 residues. The CDR3 loop is CASKARDEQYF. Here the CDR3 DNA reads TGTGCCAGCAAGGCGCGGGACGAGCAGTACTTC.

The genes are TRBV3-1 and TRBJ1-2; D call uncertain. The germline V and J ends were trimmed by 0 bases and 8 bases, with 19 bases remaining between them. The CDR3 extends over 16 amino acids. CDR1 is LGHDT, CDR2 YNNKEL, per germline (reference sequence). The CDR3 sequence: CASSQDLGGPLYGYTF. The CDR3 bases are TGTGCCAGCAGCCAAGATCTCGGAGGTCCACTTTACGGCTACACCTTC.

This clonotype came up a few times. CDR3 sequence reads: CASSLVAGDVYEQYF. In DNA form, the CDR3 reads TGCGCCAGCAGCTTGGTGGCAGGTGACGTTTACGAGCAGTACTTC. The chain carries TRBV5-1 and TRBJ2-7; the D is unclear. V was clipped by 0 bases and J by 4 bases, with 14 bases between them. The germline CDR1 and CDR2 sequences are SGHRS and YFSETQ. This CDR3 has 15 amino acids.

The J gene is TRBJ2-2, the V gene TRBV19, with 10 bases identical to TRBD2. With 4 bases clipped from V and 7 bases from J, the junction kept 9 bases outside the gene matches. The CDR3 has 16 residues. Germline CDR1 LNHDA, CDR2 SQIVND (reference sequence). CDR3: CASSTAAGGPVGELFF. CDR3 DNA sequence: TGTGCCAGTAGTACAGCAGCGGGAGGGCCTGTCGGGGAGCTGTTTTTT.

The CDR3 nucleotides read TGTGCCAGCAGCTTAGAGTATGGGTACCAAGAGACCCAGTACTTC. Its protein is CASSLEYGYQETQYF. This sequence joins TRBV11-2 and TRBJ2-5, with no clear D. CDR1 SGHAT and CDR2 FQNNGV come from the germline V gene. The V gene lost 0 bases and the J gene lost 0 bases, with 8 bases spanning the gap. The CDR3 length is 15 residues.

The rearrangement uses TRBV30 and TRBJ1-1; no clear D gene. Germline-derived CDR1 and CDR2 are GTSNPN and SVGIG (reference sequence). V was cut by 0 bases and J by 0 bases, with 8 bases left in between. This CDR3 contains 14 residues. CDR3 coding DNA: TGTGCCTGGAGTGTAAAGATCATGAACACTGAAGCTTTCTTT. It translates to CAWSVKIMNTEAFF.

Ten or more counts support this clonotype. The chain carries TRBV2 and TRBJ1-6; TRBD1 aligns across 11 bases. With V trimmed by 5 bases and J by 12 bases, 9 bases remained unmatched. The CDR3 sequence is 15 residues long. Germline V CDR1 and CDR2: SNHLY, FYNNEI. The CDR3 spells CASSQGQGAPRPLHF. CDR3 nucleotide sequence: TGTGCCAGCAGTCAAGGACAGGGGGCACCCAGACCCCTCCACTTT.